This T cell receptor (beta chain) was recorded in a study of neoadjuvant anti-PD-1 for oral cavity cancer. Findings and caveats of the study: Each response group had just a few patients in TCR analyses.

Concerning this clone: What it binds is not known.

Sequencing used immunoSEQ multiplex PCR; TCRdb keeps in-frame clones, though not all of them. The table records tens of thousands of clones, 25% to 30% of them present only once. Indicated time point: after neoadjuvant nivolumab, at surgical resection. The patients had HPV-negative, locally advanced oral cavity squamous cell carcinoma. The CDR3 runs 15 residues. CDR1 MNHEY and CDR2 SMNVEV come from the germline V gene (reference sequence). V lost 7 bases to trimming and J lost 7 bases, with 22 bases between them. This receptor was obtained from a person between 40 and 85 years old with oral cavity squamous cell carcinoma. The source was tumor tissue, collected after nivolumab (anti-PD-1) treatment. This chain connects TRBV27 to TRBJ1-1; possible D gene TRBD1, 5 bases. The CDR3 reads CASNRRLVRGGEAFF. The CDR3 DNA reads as TGTGCCAGCAATAGGAGACTCGTGAGGGGCGGTGAAGCTTTCTTT.